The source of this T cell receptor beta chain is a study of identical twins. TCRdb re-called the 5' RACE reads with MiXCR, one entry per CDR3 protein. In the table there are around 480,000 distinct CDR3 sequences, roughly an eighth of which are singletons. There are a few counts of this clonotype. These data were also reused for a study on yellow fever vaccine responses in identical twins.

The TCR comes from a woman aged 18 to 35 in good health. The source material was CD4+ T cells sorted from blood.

CDR3 sequence (DNA): TGCGCCAGCAAAGGGCCGGGAGTAAGCAATGAGCAGTTCTTC. Protein product: CASKGPGVSNEQFF. V is TRBV10-1 and J is TRBJ2-1, with D possibly TRBD2 on 6 matching bases. V was shortened by 7 bases and J by 6 bases, with 16 bases between the two germline ends. The CDR3 has 14 residues. In germline, CDR1 is WNHNN, CDR2 SYGVQD (reference sequence).